The 5 T cell receptor beta chains given below trace back to one sample, sequenced in a study of shared clonotypes between healthy human individuals. Measured with immunoSEQ multiplex PCR; TCRdb has only the in-frame clones, and not every one. The repertoire holds around 1.5 million clones, 95% to 99% seen once, with 0.45% in the top ten. What was sequenced was naive CD4+ T cells sorted from blood. Stated subset: CD45RA+ positively selected. Receptor source: a man between 25 and 39 years old in good health.

The chain employs TRBV28 and TRBJ2-7; D is tentatively TRBD1 or TRBD2 (7 bases each). The length of the CDR3 is 18 residues. Germline assignment: CDR1 MDHEN and CDR2 SYDVKM. V was clipped by 4 bases and J by 3 bases, with 25 bases between them. CDR3: CASSSIRGVTGTYYEQYF. CDR3 sequence (DNA): TGTGCCAGCAGTTCTATTCGGGGGGTGACAGGGACCTACTACGAGCAGTACTTC.

Turning to this clone: Other nucleotide sequences from this sample produce the same CDR3. The gene calls are TRBV20-1 and TRBJ1-2, with D unresolved. Germline V gene data show CDR1 as DFQATT and CDR2 as SNEGSKA (reference sequence). This CDR3 contains 10 residues. Trimming removed 4 bases at V and 3 bases at J, with 3 bases between. The CDR3 DNA is TGCAGTGCTACCTACTATGGCTACACCTTC. This translates into CSATYYGYTF.

The rearrangement links TRBV5-6 to TRBJ2-7; no clear D gene. CDR3 size: 14 residues. Germline V lookup: CDR1 SGHDT, CDR2 YYEEEE. Trimming cost V 4 bases and J 2 bases, with 13 bases left between them. CDR3 in DNA: TGTGCCAGCAGCCCCAGTCGTTTACCCTACGAGCAGTACTTC. It codes for CASSPSRLPYEQYF.

This rearrangement joins TRBV18 to TRBJ2-5; D may be TRBD1 (7 bases). The CDR3 sequence is 16 residues long. Germline V gene sequence: CDR1 KGHSH, CDR2 LQKENI. Trimming pared 6 bases from V and 4 bases from J, leaving 21 bases between. The CDR3 bases are TGTGCCAGCTCGACGATAGGGACAGCGGGTTTAGAGACCCAGTACTTC. Encoded protein: CASSTIGTAGLETQYF.

V gene TRBV28 combines with J gene TRBJ1-4; 11 positions match TRBD1. The CDR3 is made up of 14 amino acids. In germline, CDR1 is MDHEN, CDR2 SYDVKM. Trimming cost V 5 bases and J 7 bases; bases outside gene matches: 3. The CDR3 sequence: CASSPGTGGEKLFF. In DNA form, the CDR3 reads TGTGCCAGCAGTCCCGGGACAGGGGGTGAAAAACTGTTTTTT.